Sequencing of this TCR beta chain was carried out in a study of tumor and adjacent non-tumor tissue in lung cancer. Study as a whole: Histology: around twelve adenocarcinoma, a couple of squamous cell carcinoma, 1 small cell lung cancer. Patients were aged roughly 30 to 76, fewer than twelve men and 5 women, stage I to III. Samples averaged about 4.3 million productive TCRbeta reads each.

The template was RNA from unsorted bulk tissue. The normal lung tissue was taken more than 3 cm from the tumor edge. The CDR3 is 12 residues long. In germline, CDR1 is DFQATT, CDR2 SNEGSKA (reference sequence). Comment on this clonotype: Antigen unknown. At one boundary the junction diverges from the germline segment, which might be a read error.

Broader study findings: Tumor repertoires had a smaller top 100 clone share than normal lung.

The library came from three nested PCR rounds adapted from ARM-PCR protocols. One entry per CDR3 protein results from TCRdb running MiXCR on the multiplex PCR reads. The profile shows 70,000 to 90,000 distinct CDR3 sequences, approximately 78% of them singletons. The source is a man in his 60s with non-small cell lung cancer. Sequenced: distant non-tumor lung tissue. The chain employs TRBV20-1 and TRBJ2-3; TRBD2 is a possible D gene (6 bases). The CDR3 DNA reads TGCAGTACTAGGGGAGGAGCTGATACGCAGTATTTT. Translating it yields CSTRGGADTQYF.